Below are 16 T cell receptor beta chains sequenced from a single sample in a study of shared clonotypes between healthy human individuals. The method was immunoSEQ multiplex PCR; TCRdb's version includes in-frame clones alone and lacks a portion of them. The sample holds about 490,000 clones; over 75% are singletons and the top ten take roughly 12%. Source material: PBMCs. The receptors come from a woman aged 40 to 50 in good health. Some clones in this sample may be carry-over from other donors' samples.

J is TRBJ1-4 and V is TRBV7-9; D might be TRBD1 (5 bases). The CDR3 totals 16 residues. Germline V gives CDR1 SEHNR, CDR2 FQNEAQ (reference sequence). V lost 4 bases, J lost 0 bases, and 12 bases lay in between. CDR3 sequence: CASSSRDPATNEKLFF. CDR3 nucleotides: TGTGCCAGCAGCTCTCGGGACCCTGCAACTAATGAAAAACTGTTTTTT.

The CDR3 loop is CAWSPGTGPSGANVLTF. CDR3 sequence (DNA): TGTGCCTGGAGCCCCGGGACAGGGCCCTCTGGGGCCAACGTCCTGACTTTC. The chain employs TRBV30 and TRBJ2-6, with 9 bases matching TRBD1. The germline gives CDR1 GTSNPN, CDR2 SVGIG (reference sequence). V shed 3 bases and J 0 bases; nucleotides not matched to a gene: 6. The CDR3 is made up of 17 amino acids. The full variable domain, its missing parts supplied by reference TRBV30 and TRBJ2-6, is SQTIHQWPATLVQPVGSPLSLECTVEGTSNPNLYWYRQAAGRGLQLLFYSVGIGQISSEVPQNLSASRPQDRQFILSSKKLLLSDSGFYLCAWSPGTGPSGANVLTFGAGSRLTVL.

This clone was detected once. This likely came from a read error, as a far larger clone is one base away. CDR3 in amino acids: CASSLRLGGANYGYAF. Here the CDR3 DNA reads TGTGCCAGCAGCTTGCGGTTGGGGGGAGCTAACTATGGCTACGCCTTC. The V call is TRBV5-5, the J call TRBJ1-2, with D maybe TRBD1 (5 bases). The CDR3 length is 16 residues. The germline V gene has CDR1 SGHKS and CDR2 YYEKEE (reference sequence).

The chain carries TRBV7-2 and TRBJ2-7; 8 bases are shared with TRBD2. The CDR3 contains 14 residues. Germline-derived CDR1 and CDR2 are SGHTA and FQGNSA. V dropped 5 bases and J dropped 6; count of bases not matched to a gene: 9. The CDR3 sequence is CASSPRGGQSEQYF. CDR3 DNA sequence: TGTGCCAGCAGCCCCCGGGGGGGGCAGAGCGAGCAGTACTTC.

The CDR3 loop reads CASSPPRHNEKLFF. The CDR3 coding sequence is TGTGCCAGCAGCCCACCCCGCCATAATGAAAAACTGTTTTTT. V is TRBV7-9 and J is TRBJ1-4; D uncertain. The CDR3 runs to 14 residues. V lost 5 bases, J lost 4 bases, and 11 bases lay in between. Germline CDR1 is SEHNR and CDR2 is FQNEAQ (reference sequence).

A word on this clone: Only one base separates this from a far larger clonotype, so it likely reflects a read error. The chain uses TRBV4-2 and TRBJ2-7, with 10 bases matching TRBD2. The CDR3 totals 17 residues. Unmatched junction bases numbered 10, after V lost 0 bases and J lost 5 bases. Germline CDR1 LGHNA, CDR2 YNFKEQ. CDR3 DNA: TGTGCCAGCAGCCAAGAAAGCCCAGCGGGAGGGCCCCACGAGCAGTACTTC. It translates to CASSQESPAGGPHEQYF.

This clone came up a few times. The chain combines TRBV11-2 with TRBJ2-1, with TRBD1 matching over 7 bases. V lost 3 bases, J lost 8 bases, and 4 bases stayed unmatched. The CDR3 loop spans 13 amino acids. Germline values: CDR1 SGHAT, CDR2 FQNNGV. CDR3 residues: CASSLGQSDEQFF. The CDR3 DNA reads TGTGCCAGCAGCTTGGGACAGTCCGATGAGCAGTTCTTC.

A note on this clone: This likely stems from a read error, as it lies one base from a far larger clone. Additional DNA sequences in this sample encode the identical CDR3. The V gene is TRBV11-2, the J gene TRBJ2-7, with TRBD1 identical over 7 bases. This CDR3 has 14 amino acids. The germline V gene has CDR1 SGHAT and CDR2 FQNNGV. V was pared by 1 base and J by 4 bases, with 4 bases of the junction left unmatched. This chain's CDR3 is CASSLVTGPYEQYF. In nucleotides, the CDR3 is TGTGCCAGCAGCTTAGTGACAGGGCCATACGAGCAGTACTTC.

This clone was recorded at least ten times. The chain recombines TRBV30 with TRBJ2-7; 7 bases are a match to TRBD2. This CDR3 spans 13 amino acids. V lost 1 base and J lost 6; bases outside the gene matches: 6. Germline loops: CDR1 GTSNPN, CDR2 SVGIG (reference sequence). The CDR3 DNA sequence: TGTGCCTGGAGTGGAGCGGGATGGGCCGAGCAGTACTTC. It is translated as CAWSGAGWAEQYF.

Note on this clone: This likely came from a read error, as a far larger clone is one base away. The chain links TRBV2 to TRBJ1-1, with 7 bases aligning to TRBD1. V dropped 6 bases and J dropped 6; count of bases not matched to a gene: 7. CDR1 is SNHLY and CDR2 is FYNNEI in the germline V gene. The CDR3 is 13 residues long. The CDR3 coding sequence is TGTGCCAGCAGGGCGAACAGGGGCTCTGAAGCTTTCTTT. As protein: CASRANRGSEAFF.

This clone came up once. Germline and junction disagree at one end, which may indicate a read error. The chain is built from TRBV2 and TRBJ2-6, with TRBD1 as a possible D gene (6 bases). This CDR3 is 14 amino acids long. Germline V gives CDR1 SNHLY, CDR2 FYNNEI. CDR3 nucleotides: TGTGCCACCAGTCACGGGCTGTGGGGGCAAGACCTGACTTTC. This codes for CATSHGLWGQDLTF.

Points on this clone: A single base is all that separates this from a far larger clone, so a read error is likely. The chain uses TRBV28 and TRBJ2-5; D is perhaps TRBD2 (6 bases). The germline V gene has CDR1 MDHEN and CDR2 SYDVKM. The CDR3 is 15 amino acids. The CDR3 region is CAGSLSTGEAAAQYF. The CDR3 DNA is TGTGCCGGCAGTTTAAGTACGGGAGAGGCGGCGGCCCAGTACTTC.

The chain carries TRBV19 and TRBJ1-5, with D perhaps matching TRBD1 (5 bases). V lost 1 base and J 7 bases, leaving 11 bases between the germline ends. This CDR3 is built from 14 residues. Germline lookup yields CDR1 LNHDA and CDR2 SQIVND (reference sequence). The CDR3 nucleotides are TGTGCCAGTAGTATAGGCGGGGAGGGGCAGCCCCAGCATTTT. This encodes CASSIGGEGQPQHF.

Comments on this clone: The likely explanation is a read error, given a far larger clone one base away. The sample contains more than one DNA sequence encoding this CDR3. The DNA of the CDR3 is TGTGCCAGCAGTTACTCGACAAGGGGGGATGAAGCTTTCTTT. It yields the protein CASSYSTRGDEAFF. This chain uses TRBV6-6 with TRBJ1-1; tentative D call: TRBD1 (6 bases). This CDR3 is 14 amino acids long. Trimming took 0 bases from V and 7 from J, leaving 12 bases between them. CDR1 MNHNY and CDR2 SVGAGI come from the germline V gene (reference sequence).

This clone has a handful of counts. The same CDR3 can be traced to other DNA sequences in this sample. The rearrangement joins TRBV18 to TRBJ1-1; the D is unclear. V lost 3 bases to trimming and J lost 1 base, with 0 bases between them. The germline gives CDR1 KGHSH, CDR2 LQKENI. The CDR3 covers 11 residues. CDR3 sequence: CASSPNTEAFF. The DNA for the CDR3 is TGTGCCAGCTCACCGAACACTGAAGCTTTCTTT.

This clone occurred a few times. Since a much larger clone is just one base distant, this may be a read error. The chain links TRBV18 to TRBJ2-7, with TRBD2 matching 13 bases. Germline V CDR1 and CDR2: KGHSH, LQKENI. The CDR3 is 15 amino acids. After removal of 2 bases from V and 2 bases from J, the junction contained 0 bases not matched to a gene. The CDR3 sequence: CASSPGLAGAYEQYF. CDR3 in DNA: TGTGCCAGCTCACCAGGACTAGCGGGAGCCTACGAGCAGTACTTC. Looking up the rest from reference TRBV18 and TRBJ2-7 gives the full variable domain: NAGVMQNPRHLVRRRGQEARLRCSPMKGHSHVYWYRQLPEEGLKFMVYLQKENIIDESGMPKERFSAEFPKEGPSILRIQQVVRGDSAAYFCASSPGLAGAYEQYFGPGTRLTVT.